The 10 T cell receptor beta chains listed next were all sequenced from one sample in a study of regulatory and conventional T cells in RAG deficiency. The method was immunoSEQ multiplex PCR; TCRdb's version includes in-frame clones alone and lacks a portion of them. The sample has 45,000 to 50,000 clones, 85% to 90% seen once; the top ten hold around 0.5%. Conventional CD4+ T cells were sorted from blood as CD25-low CD127-high cells. These same records also appear under a second study, on regulatory T cells. That source reports: Amplification used 52 TRBV primers and 13 TRBJ primers.

Source material: CD4+ effector T cells sorted from blood. Every receptor here comes from a human donor in good health.

The gene calls are TRBV19 and TRBJ2-2; 9 nucleotides match TRBD1. This CDR3 has 16 residues. Trimming at V came to 5 bases and at J to 5 bases, leaving 9 bases not matched to a gene. The V gene's germline CDR1 is LNHDA and CDR2 SQIVND (reference sequence). DNA of the CDR3: TGTGCCAGTAGTGCGGGACAGGGACGGTTGACCGGGGAGCTGTTTTTT. This encodes CASSAGQGRLTGELFF.

V gene TRBV11-3 combines with J gene TRBJ1-1; maybe TRBD1 (6 bases). This CDR3 has 16 amino acids. With 4 bases removed from V and 6 bases from J, the gap between germline ends came to 21 bases. Germline lookup yields CDR1 SGHNT and CDR2 YENEEA. CDR3 sequence reads: CASSSLDRTFPAEAFF. The CDR3 nucleotides read TGTGCCAGCAGCTCCTTGGACAGAACCTTCCCGGCTGAAGCTTTCTTT. The full variable domain, in which reference TRBV11-3 and TRBJ1-1 provide the parts outside the CDR3, is EAGVVQSPRYKIIEKKQPVAFWCNPISGHNTLYWYLQNLGQGPELLIRYENEEAVDDSQLPKDRFSAERLKGVDSTLKIQPAELGDSAVYLCASSSLDRTFPAEAFFGQGTRLTVV.

The rearrangement uses TRBV11-3 and TRBJ2-7; tentative D call: TRBD2 (6 bases). V was shortened by 3 bases and J by 3 bases, with 15 bases between the two germline ends. The CDR3 is 15 residues long. CDR1 and CDR2 (germline): SGHNT, YENEEA. CDR3 coding DNA: TGTGCCAGCAGCTTGACCGGGGGACCTAACTACGAGCAGTACTTC. It encodes CASSLTGGPNYEQYF.

This chain joins TRBV18 and TRBJ1-5; TRBD1 matches 9 bases. This CDR3 is built from 16 residues. V trimming: 3 bases; J trimming: 5 bases; junction bases outside the gene matches: 8. In germline, CDR1 is KGHSH, CDR2 LQKENI. The CDR3 loop is CASSPRGDREDQPQHF. In nucleotides, the CDR3 is TGTGCCAGCTCACCTCGGGGGGACAGGGAGGATCAGCCCCAGCATTTT.

This clone was found once. The V gene is TRBV5-1, the J gene TRBJ2-7; no definite D call. Trimming pared 7 bases from V and 4 bases from J, leaving 15 bases between. The CDR3 is 13 residues long. Per germline, CDR1 SGHRS and CDR2 YFSETQ. CDR3 amino acids: CASSSSFMYEQYF. Here the CDR3 DNA reads TGCGCCAGCTCATCAAGTTTCATGTACGAGCAGTACTTC.

This chain uses TRBV7-9 with TRBJ2-5; tentatively, D is TRBD1 (5 bases). From germline, CDR1 is SEHNR and CDR2 FQNEAQ (reference sequence). The CDR3 has 15 residues. Trimming pared 1 base from V and 4 bases from J, leaving 13 bases between. DNA of the CDR3: TGTGCCAGCAGCTTAGGGGGTGGGGCAGGAGAGACCCAGTACTTC. This codes for CASSLGGGAGETQYF.

The chain is built from TRBV18 and TRBJ2-2; TRBD1 matches 9 bases. V lost 4 bases to trimming and J lost 7 bases; unmatched junction nucleotides: 13. CDR1 and CDR2 from the germline V gene are KGHSH and LQKENI. CDR3 size: 17 residues. The CDR3 here is CASSRPGQGTLNGELFF. The DNA for the CDR3 is TGTGCCAGCTCACGGCCGGGACAGGGAACCCTTAACGGGGAGCTGTTTTTT.

The chain recombines TRBV28 with TRBJ2-7; tentatively, D is TRBD2 (6 bases). Germline CDR1 and CDR2: MDHEN and SYDVKM. With 7 bases removed from V and 1 base from J, the gap between germline ends came to 11 bases. The CDR3 spans 13 residues. This CDR3 reads CASTGTSSYEQYF. The CDR3 DNA is TGTGCCAGCACAGGGACTTCGTCCTACGAGCAGTACTTC.

The chain has TRBV6-1 and TRBJ2-7, with 8 bases identical to TRBD1. CDR1 and CDR2 from the germline V gene are MNHNS and SASEGT. The CDR3 has 15 residues. The V and J ends lost 4 bases and 1 base, in that order; junction bases with no gene match: 6. The CDR3 reads CASSGGQGSSYEQYF. The CDR3 DNA reads as TGTGCCAGCAGTGGCGGACAGGGATCATCCTACGAGCAGTACTTC.

This chain uses TRBV10-1 with TRBJ2-6; D ambiguous. CDR3 length: 16 amino acids. Trimming took 3 bases from V and 2 from J, leaving 11 bases between them. Germline CDR1 is WNHNN and CDR2 is SYGVQD (reference sequence). The CDR3 loop reads CASSDRVGPGANVLTF. The CDR3, as DNA: TGCGCCAGCAGTGATCGGGTCGGTCCTGGGGCCAACGTCCTGACTTTC.